This T cell receptor beta chain was captured in a study of shared clonotypes between healthy human individuals. Sequencing used immunoSEQ multiplex PCR; TCRdb keeps in-frame clones, though not all of them. Of more than 2,000,000 clones listed, around 94% are singletons. The origin of this receptor is a man aged 18 to 35 in good health. Input material: naive CD4+ T cells sorted from blood. Noted subset: CD45RA+ positively selected.

The CDR3 DNA follows: TGTGCCAGCAGCTGTCCGGACTGTTACGAGCAGTACTTC. Its translation is CASSCPDCYEQYF. The chain links TRBV5-4 to TRBJ2-7; a possible D gene is TRBD2 (5 bases). The CDR3 is 13 residues long. Deletions cut 3 bases from V and 4 bases from J, with 11 bases between. CDR1 is SGHNT and CDR2 is YYREEE in the germline V gene (reference sequence).